This record concerns one T cell receptor beta chain sequence. The CDR3 covers 15 residues. After removal of 8 bases from V and 3 bases from J, the junction contained 9 bases not matched to a gene. CDR1 and CDR2 (germline): WNHNN, SYGVQD (reference sequence). These data belong to a study of blood T cell repertoires in COVID-19. Original data processing: Nucleated cell number was recorded as an estimate derived from reference gene primer amplification. Assay used: immunoSEQ multiplex PCR; TCRdb lists only in-frame clones, some missing. The DNA gave D and trimming, while V, J and clone size come from that table. The sample lists roughly 40,000 clones, around nine tenths occurring once.

The receptor was isolated from a woman aged 40 to 50 with acute or convalescent COVID-19. The sample consisted of peripheral blood. The chain joins TRBV10-1 to TRBJ2-1; 8 bases are shared with TRBD1. CDR3 DNA sequence: TGCGCCAGCGCGAGGACAGGGAATGGCTACAATGAGCAGTTCTTC. Translating gives CASARTGNGYNEQFF.